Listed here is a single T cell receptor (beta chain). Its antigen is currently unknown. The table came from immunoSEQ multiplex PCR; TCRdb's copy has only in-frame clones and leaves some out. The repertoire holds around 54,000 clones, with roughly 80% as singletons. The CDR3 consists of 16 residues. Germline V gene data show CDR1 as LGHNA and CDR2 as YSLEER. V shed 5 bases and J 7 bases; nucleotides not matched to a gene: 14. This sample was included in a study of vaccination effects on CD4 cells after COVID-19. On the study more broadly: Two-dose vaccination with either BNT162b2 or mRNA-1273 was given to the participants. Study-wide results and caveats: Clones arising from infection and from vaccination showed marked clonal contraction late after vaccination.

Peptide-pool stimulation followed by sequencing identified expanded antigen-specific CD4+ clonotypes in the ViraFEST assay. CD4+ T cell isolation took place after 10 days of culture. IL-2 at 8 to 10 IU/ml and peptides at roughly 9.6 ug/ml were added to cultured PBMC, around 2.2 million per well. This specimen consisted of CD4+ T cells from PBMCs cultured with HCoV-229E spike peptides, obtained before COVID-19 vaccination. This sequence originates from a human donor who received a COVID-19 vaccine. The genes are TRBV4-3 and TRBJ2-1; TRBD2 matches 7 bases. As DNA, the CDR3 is TGCGCCAGCAGCTCTTCCCGGGGGGACCAAGGTAATGAGCAGTTCTTC. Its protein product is CASSSSRGDQGNEQFF.